One sample yielded the 14 T cell receptor beta chains listed below, sequenced in a study of response to subunit inactivated influenza vaccine. From the RT-PCR reads, TCRdb called clonotypes with MiXCR, one entry per CDR3 protein. The sample consists of 600,000 to 700,000 distinct CDR3 sequences, around 13% of them appearing once. The material sequenced was PBMCs from blood, taken around two weeks before vaccination. These receptors originate from a middle-aged man who received an inactivated influenza vaccine.

The rearrangement joins TRBV12-3 or TRBV12-4 to TRBJ2-1, with no clear D. CDR3 length: 13 residues. V lost 3 bases, J lost 3 bases, and 6 bases lay in between. CDR3 nucleotides: TGTGCCAGCAGTTTGTGGGACTACAATGAGCAGTTCTTC. It yields the protein CASSLWDYNEQFF.

J is TRBJ2-7 and V is TRBV20-1; 9 bases agree with TRBD1. Trimming removed 3 bases from V and 6 bases from J; junction bases left unmatched: 12. The CDR3 is 15 amino acids. Germline-derived CDR1 and CDR2 are DFQATT and SNEGSKA (reference sequence). The CDR3 sequence is CSASPPGQGTIEQYF. CDR3 DNA sequence: TGCAGTGCTAGCCCACCGGGACAGGGAACTATCGAGCAGTACTTC.

The chain recombines TRBV7-9 with TRBJ2-1; 8 nucleotides align to TRBD1. Germline V gives CDR1 SEHNR, CDR2 FQNEAQ (reference sequence). J was trimmed by 7 bases and V by 5 bases; bases with no gene match: 7. CDR3 length equals 14 residues. CDR3 DNA sequence: TGTGCCAGCAGCCCCTGGACAGGGCAAAATGAGCAGTTCTTC. It translates to CASSPWTGQNEQFF. The full variable domain, with the rest looked up from reference TRBV7-9 and TRBJ2-1, is DTGVSQNPRHKITKRGQNVTFRCDPISEHNRLYWYRQTLGQGPEFLTYFQNEAQLEKSRLLSDRFSAERPKGSFSTLEIQRTEQGDSAMYLCASSPWTGQNEQFFGPGTRLTVL.

The count of this clonotype is one. The chain employs TRBV15 and TRBJ2-2; no clear D gene. The ends were cut back, 0 bases at V and 4 bases at J, with 9 bases in the middle. Germline CDR1 reads LNHNV; CDR2 reads YYDKDF (reference sequence). This CDR3 has 15 residues. The CDR3: CATSREIGVTGELFF. Written as DNA, the CDR3 is TGTGCCACCAGCAGAGAGATTGGGGTCACCGGGGAGCTGTTTTTT.

The chain uses TRBV5-1 and TRBJ2-2; TRBD2 might be the D (6 bases). Germline values: CDR1 SGHRS, CDR2 YFSETQ. The CDR3 contains 15 residues. Between the trimmed V and J ends, which lost 0 bases and 6 bases, there was a span of 12 bases. The CDR3 spells CASSLASGVAGELFF. CDR3 nucleotides: TGCGCCAGCAGCTTGGCATCGGGGGTCGCCGGGGAGCTGTTTTTT.

In its sample, this clonotype was seen a few times. The chain links TRBV7-9 to TRBJ2-7; D possibly matches TRBD1 or TRBD2 (5 bases each). This CDR3 is built from 15 residues. The ends were cut back, 4 bases at V and 6 bases at J, with 19 bases in the middle. CDR1 is SEHNR and CDR2 is FQNEAQ in the germline V gene (reference sequence). The CDR3 is CASSSTGTIVAEQYF. DNA for the CDR3: TGTGCCAGCAGCTCCACCGGGACCATAGTTGCCGAGCAGTACTTC.

This clonotype showed up just a few times. This chain connects TRBV18 to TRBJ1-6; the D gene is possibly TRBD1 (6 bases). This CDR3 is 14 amino acids long. Germline loops: CDR1 KGHSH, CDR2 LQKENI. With 3 bases removed from V and 10 bases from J, the gap between germline ends came to 13 bases. The CDR3 sequence: CASSPVRGGSPLHF. CDR3 bases: TGTGCCAGCTCACCGGTTCGCGGGGGCTCACCCCTCCACTTT.

The chain links TRBV9 to TRBJ2-5, with TRBD2 matching over 13 bases. Germline CDR1 reads SGDLS; CDR2 reads YYNGEE. V gave up 0 bases and J gave up 5 bases; unmatched junction bases: 7. CDR3 length: 17 residues. As DNA, the CDR3 is TGTGCCAGCAGCGTAGGACTACTAGCGGGAGGGCGGGAGACCCAGTACTTC. Amino acid sequence: CASSVGLLAGGRETQYF.

The sample holds many counts of this clonotype. The rearrangement joins TRBV5-1 to TRBJ2-7, with TRBD1 identical over 7 bases. CDR3 length equals 14 residues. J lost 3 bases, V lost 0 bases, and 3 bases had no gene match. Looked up from germline, CDR1 is SGHRS and CDR2 is YFSETQ. DNA of the CDR3: TGCGCCAGCAGCTTGGGACAGGGTCTCTACGAGCAGTACTTC. It is translated as CASSLGQGLYEQYF.

This clonotype was seen a few times. V gene TRBV20-1 combines with J gene TRBJ2-1; 8 positions agree with TRBD2. Germline V lookup: CDR1 DFQATT, CDR2 SNEGSKA (reference sequence). V was pared by 5 bases and J by 7 bases, with 13 bases of the junction left unmatched. The CDR3 totals 15 residues. CDR3 in amino acids: CSAVTGTSVGNEQFF. CDR3 nucleotide sequence: TGCAGTGCTGTTACCGGGACTAGTGTGGGGAATGAGCAGTTCTTC.

The DNA for the CDR3 is TGTGCCAGCAGCGAAAGACTAGCGGGAGGTTACAATGAGCAGTTCTTC. Translated: CASSERLAGGYNEQFF. This chain uses TRBV9 with TRBJ2-1; 13 bases are shared with TRBD2. The trim removed 3 bases at V and 4 bases at J, leaving 4 bases unmatched. The CDR3 sequence is 16 residues long. Per the germline V gene, CDR1 is SGDLS and CDR2 is YYNGEE.

The CDR3 DNA reads TGCAGTGCTAGAGATCCCCGGAATACGAACACCGGGGAGCTGTTTTTT. Its protein product is CSARDPRNTNTGELFF. V gene TRBV20-1 combines with J gene TRBJ2-2; unclear D gene. Trimming took 0 bases from V and 0 from J, leaving 11 bases between them. The V gene's germline CDR1 is DFQATT and CDR2 SNEGSKA (reference sequence). The CDR3 consists of 16 residues.

Here the CDR3 reads CASSETAGGPWNTQYF. For the CDR3, the DNA is TGCGCCAGCAGTGAAACCGCGGGGGGGCCTTGGAATACGCAGTATTTT. This rearrangement joins TRBV10-2 to TRBJ2-3, with 9 bases identical to TRBD2. After removal of 3 bases from V and 7 bases from J, the junction contained 11 bases not matched to a gene. Germline V gene sequence: CDR1 WSHSY, CDR2 SAAADI. The CDR3 is 16 amino acids.

V usage is TRBV6-5 and J usage is TRBJ2-2; D is possibly TRBD2 (7 bases). The CDR3 is 16 amino acids. V was pared by 0 bases and J by 4 bases, with 12 bases between. Looked up from germline, CDR1 is MNHEY and CDR2 is SVGAGI. CDR3 DNA: TGTGCCAGCAGTTACTCGAGAAGGGGGGGCACCGGGGAGCTGTTTTTT. Protein sequence: CASSYSRRGGTGELFF.